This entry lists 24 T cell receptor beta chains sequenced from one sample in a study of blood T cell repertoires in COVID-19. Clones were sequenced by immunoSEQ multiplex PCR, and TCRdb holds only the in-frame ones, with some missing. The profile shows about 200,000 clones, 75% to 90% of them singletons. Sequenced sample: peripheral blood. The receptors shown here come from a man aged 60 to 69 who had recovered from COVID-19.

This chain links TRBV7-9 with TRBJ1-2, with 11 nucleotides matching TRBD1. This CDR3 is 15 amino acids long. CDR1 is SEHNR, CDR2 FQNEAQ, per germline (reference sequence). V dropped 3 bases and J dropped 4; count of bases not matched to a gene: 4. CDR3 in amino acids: CASSFGQGATYGYTF. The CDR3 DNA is TGTGCCAGCAGCTTCGGACAGGGGGCTACCTATGGCTACACCTTC.

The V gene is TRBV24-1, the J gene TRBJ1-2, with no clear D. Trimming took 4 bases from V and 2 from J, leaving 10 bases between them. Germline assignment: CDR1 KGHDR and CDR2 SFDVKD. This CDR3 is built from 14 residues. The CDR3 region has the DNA TGTGCCACCAGTGACTCCGGACTAAACTATGGCTACACCTTC. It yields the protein CATSDSGLNYGYTF.

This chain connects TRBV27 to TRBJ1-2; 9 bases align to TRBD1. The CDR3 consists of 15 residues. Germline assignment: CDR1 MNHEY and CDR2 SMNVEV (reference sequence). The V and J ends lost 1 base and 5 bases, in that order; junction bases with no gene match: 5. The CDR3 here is CASSLLSDRGYGYTF. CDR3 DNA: TGTGCCAGCAGTTTATTATCCGACAGGGGGTATGGCTACACCTTC.

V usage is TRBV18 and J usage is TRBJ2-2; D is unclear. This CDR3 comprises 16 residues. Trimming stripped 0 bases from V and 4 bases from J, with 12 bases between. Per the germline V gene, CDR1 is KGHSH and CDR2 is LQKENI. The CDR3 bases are TGTGCCAGCTCACCACCCCGAAGCATCGTCACCGGGGAGCTGTTTTTT. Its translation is CASSPPRSIVTGELFF.

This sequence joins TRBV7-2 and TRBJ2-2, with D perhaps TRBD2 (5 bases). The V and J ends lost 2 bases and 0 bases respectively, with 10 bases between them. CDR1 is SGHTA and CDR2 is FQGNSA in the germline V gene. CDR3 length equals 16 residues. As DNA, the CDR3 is TGTGCCAGCAGCTTATATAGCGCCGCGAACACCGGGGAGCTGTTTTTT. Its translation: CASSLYSAANTGELFF.

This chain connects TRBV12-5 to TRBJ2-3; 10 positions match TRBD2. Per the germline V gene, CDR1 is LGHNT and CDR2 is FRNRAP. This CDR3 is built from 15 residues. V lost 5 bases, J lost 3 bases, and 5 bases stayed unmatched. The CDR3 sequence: CASGPLAGGTDTQYF. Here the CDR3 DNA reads TGTGCTAGTGGTCCCTTAGCGGGGGGTACAGATACGCAGTATTTT.

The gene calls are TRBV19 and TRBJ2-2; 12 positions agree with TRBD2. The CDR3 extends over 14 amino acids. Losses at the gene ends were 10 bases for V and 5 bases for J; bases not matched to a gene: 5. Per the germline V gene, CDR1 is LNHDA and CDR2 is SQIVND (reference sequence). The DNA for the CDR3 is TGTGCCACCGTACTAGCGGGAGGAACCGGGGAGCTGTTTTTT. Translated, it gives CATVLAGGTGELFF.

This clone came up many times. CDR3 amino acids: CASSLFGTAQETQYF. The CDR3 DNA reads TGCGCCAGCAGCTTGTTCGGGACAGCACAAGAGACCCAGTACTTC. V usage is TRBV5-1 and J usage is TRBJ2-5; 7 bases map to TRBD1. The germline V gene encodes CDR1 SGHRS and CDR2 YFSETQ. J was trimmed by 2 bases and V by 1 base; bases with no gene match: 5. This CDR3 spans 15 amino acids.

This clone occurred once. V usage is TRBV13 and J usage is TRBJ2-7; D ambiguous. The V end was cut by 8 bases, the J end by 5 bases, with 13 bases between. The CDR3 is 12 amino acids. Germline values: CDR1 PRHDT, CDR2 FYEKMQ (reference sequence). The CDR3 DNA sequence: TGTGCCAGCGGGCAGCTTAGTGACGAGCAGTACTTC. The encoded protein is CASGQLSDEQYF.

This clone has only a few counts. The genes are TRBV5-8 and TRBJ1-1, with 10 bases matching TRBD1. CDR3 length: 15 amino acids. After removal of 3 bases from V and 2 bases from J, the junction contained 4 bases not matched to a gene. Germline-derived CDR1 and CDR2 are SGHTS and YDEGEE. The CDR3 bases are TGTGCCAGCAGCTCGGGACAGGGGAAAAACACTGAAGCTTTCTTT. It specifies CASSSGQGKNTEAFF.

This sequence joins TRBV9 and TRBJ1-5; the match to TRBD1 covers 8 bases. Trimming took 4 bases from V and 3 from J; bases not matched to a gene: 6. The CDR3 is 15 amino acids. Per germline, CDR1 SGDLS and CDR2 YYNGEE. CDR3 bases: TGTGCCAGCAGCAAGACAGGGGTGGTCAATCAGCCCCAGCATTTT. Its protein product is CASSKTGVVNQPQHF.

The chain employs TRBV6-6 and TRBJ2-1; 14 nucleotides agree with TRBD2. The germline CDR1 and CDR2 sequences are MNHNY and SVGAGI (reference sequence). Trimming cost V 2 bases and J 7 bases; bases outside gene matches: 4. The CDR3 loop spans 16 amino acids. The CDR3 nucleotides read TGTGCCAGCAGTTACCCGGGGACTAGCGGGAGTAATGAGCAGTTCTTC. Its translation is CASSYPGTSGSNEQFF.

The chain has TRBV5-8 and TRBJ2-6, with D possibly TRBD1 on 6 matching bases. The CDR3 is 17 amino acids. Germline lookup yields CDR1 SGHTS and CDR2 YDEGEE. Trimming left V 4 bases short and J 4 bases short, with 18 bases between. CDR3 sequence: CASSLSTGSLGANVLTF. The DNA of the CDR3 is TGTGCCAGCAGCCTCTCGACAGGTTCGTTGGGGGCCAACGTCCTGACTTTC.

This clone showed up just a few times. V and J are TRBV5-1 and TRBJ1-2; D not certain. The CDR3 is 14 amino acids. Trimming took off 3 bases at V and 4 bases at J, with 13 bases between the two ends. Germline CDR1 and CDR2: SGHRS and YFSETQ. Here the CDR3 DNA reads TGCGCCAGCAGCTCCGAGCCGGGTAGCTATGGCTACACCTTC. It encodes CASSSEPGSYGYTF.

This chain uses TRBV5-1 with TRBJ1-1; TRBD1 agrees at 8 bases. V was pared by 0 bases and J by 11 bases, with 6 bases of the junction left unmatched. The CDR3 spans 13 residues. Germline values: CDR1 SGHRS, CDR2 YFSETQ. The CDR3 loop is CASSLAPGGMAFF. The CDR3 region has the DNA TGCGCCAGCAGCTTGGCCCCAGGGGGCATGGCTTTCTTT.

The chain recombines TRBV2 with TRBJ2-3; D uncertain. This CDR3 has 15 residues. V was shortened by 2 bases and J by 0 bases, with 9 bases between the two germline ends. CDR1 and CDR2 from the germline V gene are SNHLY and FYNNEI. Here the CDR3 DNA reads TGTGCCAGCAGTGAACGGCGGTCTAGCACAGATACGCAGTATTTT. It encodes CASSERRSSTDTQYF.

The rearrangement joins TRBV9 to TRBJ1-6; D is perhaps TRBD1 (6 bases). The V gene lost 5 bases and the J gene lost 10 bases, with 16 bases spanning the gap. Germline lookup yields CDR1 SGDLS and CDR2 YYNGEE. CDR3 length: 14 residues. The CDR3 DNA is TGTGCCAGCAGTCAAGGGACATGGAACTCACCCCTCCACTTT. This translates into CASSQGTWNSPLHF.

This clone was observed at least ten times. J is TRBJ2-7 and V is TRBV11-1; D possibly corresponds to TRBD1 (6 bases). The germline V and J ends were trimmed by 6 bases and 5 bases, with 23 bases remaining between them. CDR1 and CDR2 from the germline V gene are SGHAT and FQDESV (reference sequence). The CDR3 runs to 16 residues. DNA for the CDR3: TGTGCCAGCAGTTCACGCAGACAGGCACTACTTCACGAGCAGTACTTC. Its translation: CASSSRRQALLHEQYF.

DNA for the CDR3: TGCAGCGTTGATCCGACAGGGTTGGGGCCAGATACGCAGTATTTT. Translation: CSVDPTGLGPDTQYF. The gene calls are TRBV29-1 and TRBJ2-3, with 7 bases lining up with TRBD1. Germline values: CDR1 SQVTM, CDR2 ANQGSEA. The CDR3 consists of 15 residues. The junction had 10 bases not matched to a gene; V was cut back by 3 bases and J by 4 bases.

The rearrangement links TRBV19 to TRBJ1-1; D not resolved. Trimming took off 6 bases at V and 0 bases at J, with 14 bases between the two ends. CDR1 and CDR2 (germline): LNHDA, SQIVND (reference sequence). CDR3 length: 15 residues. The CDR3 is CASRGSPRMNTEAFF. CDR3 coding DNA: TGTGCCAGTAGGGGCTCTCCCAGGATGAACACTGAAGCTTTCTTT.

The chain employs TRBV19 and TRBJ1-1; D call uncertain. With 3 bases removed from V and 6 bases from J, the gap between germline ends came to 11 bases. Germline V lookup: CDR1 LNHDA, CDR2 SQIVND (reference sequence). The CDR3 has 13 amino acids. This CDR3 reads CASSITGSPEAFF. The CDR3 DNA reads TGTGCCAGTAGTATTACGGGGAGTCCTGAAGCTTTCTTT.

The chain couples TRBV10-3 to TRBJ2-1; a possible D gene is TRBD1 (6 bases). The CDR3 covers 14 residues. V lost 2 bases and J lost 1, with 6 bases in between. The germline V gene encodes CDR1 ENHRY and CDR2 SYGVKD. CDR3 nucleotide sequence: TGTGCCATCAGTGAGGACAGGTCCTACAATGAGCAGTTCTTC. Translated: CAISEDRSYNEQFF.

This chain's CDR3 is CASSSGTGGRDEQYF. For the CDR3, the DNA is TGTGCCAGCAGTTCTGGGACAGGGGGCAGGGACGAGCAGTACTTC. The genes are TRBV27 and TRBJ2-7; 12 bases are a match to TRBD1. From germline, CDR1 is MNHEY and CDR2 SMNVEV (reference sequence). The CDR3 totals 15 residues. V lost 4 bases, J lost 5 bases, and 6 bases stayed unmatched.

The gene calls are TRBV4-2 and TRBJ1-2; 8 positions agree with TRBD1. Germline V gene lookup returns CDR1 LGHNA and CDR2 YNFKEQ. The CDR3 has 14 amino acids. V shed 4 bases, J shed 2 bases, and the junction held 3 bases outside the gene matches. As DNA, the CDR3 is TGTGCCAGCAGCCGGGACAGGAACAACTATGGCTACACCTTC. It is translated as CASSRDRNNYGYTF.